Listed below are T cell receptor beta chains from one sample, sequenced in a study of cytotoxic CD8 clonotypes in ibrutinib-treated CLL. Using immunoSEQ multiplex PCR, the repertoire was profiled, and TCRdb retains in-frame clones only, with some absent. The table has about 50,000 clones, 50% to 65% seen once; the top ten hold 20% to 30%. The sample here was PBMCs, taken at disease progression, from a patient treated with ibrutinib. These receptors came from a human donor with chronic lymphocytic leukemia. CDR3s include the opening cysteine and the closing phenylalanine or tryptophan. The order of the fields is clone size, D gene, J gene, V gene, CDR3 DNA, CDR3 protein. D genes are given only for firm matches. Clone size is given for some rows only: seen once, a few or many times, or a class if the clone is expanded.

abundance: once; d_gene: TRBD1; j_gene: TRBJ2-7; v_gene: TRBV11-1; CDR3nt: TGTGCCAGCAGCCAGCCGGGACAGCGCTCCTACGAGCAGTACTTC; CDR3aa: CASSQPGQRSYEQYF
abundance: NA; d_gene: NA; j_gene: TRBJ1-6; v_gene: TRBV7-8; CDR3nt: TGTGCCAGCAGCTTAGGTGTCCGAGCCTATTCACCCCTCCACTTT; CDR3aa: CASSLGVRAYSPLHF
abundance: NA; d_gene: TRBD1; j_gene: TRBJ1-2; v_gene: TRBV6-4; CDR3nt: TGTGCCAGCAGCCGCGACAGGGAAGTAGGATATGGCTACACCTTC; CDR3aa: CASSRDREVGYGYTF
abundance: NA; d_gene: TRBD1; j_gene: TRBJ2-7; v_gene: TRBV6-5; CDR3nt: TGTGCCAGCAGGCTACAGGGGACCCACGAGCAGTACTTC; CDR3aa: CASRLQGTHEQYF
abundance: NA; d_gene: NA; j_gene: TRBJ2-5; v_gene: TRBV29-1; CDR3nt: TGCAGCGTTGAAGGACAGGAGGAGACCCAGTACTTC; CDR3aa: CSVEGQEETQYF
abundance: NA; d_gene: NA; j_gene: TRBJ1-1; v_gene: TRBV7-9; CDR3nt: TGTGCCAGCAGCTTATCGGGGGCCTTGAACACTGAAGCTTTCTTT; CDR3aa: CASSLSGALNTEAFF
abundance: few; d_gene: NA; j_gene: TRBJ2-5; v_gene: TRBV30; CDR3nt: TGTGCCTGGAACCCTGGGGGGGCCAGAATAAGGTACCAAGAGACCCAGTACTTC; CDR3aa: CAWNPGGARIRYQETQYF
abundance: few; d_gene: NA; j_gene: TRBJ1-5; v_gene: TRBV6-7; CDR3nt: TGTGCCGACTCGGAGTACAGCGAAAATCAGCCCCAGCATTTT; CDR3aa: CADSEYSENQPQHF
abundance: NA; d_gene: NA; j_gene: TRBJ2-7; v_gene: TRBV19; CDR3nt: TGTGCCAGTAGAGAACACAGGGACGGTTGGGAGCAGTACTTC; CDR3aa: CASREHRDGWEQYF
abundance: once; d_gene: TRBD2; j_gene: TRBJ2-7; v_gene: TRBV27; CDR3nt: TGTGCCAGCACTAAACTAGCGGGAGGCCAACTAGTCCACGAGCAGTACTTC; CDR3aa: CASTKLAGGQLVHEQYF
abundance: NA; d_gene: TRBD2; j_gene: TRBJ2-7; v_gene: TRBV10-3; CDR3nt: TGTGCCATCAAGGCGGCGGGGGGGTCCTACGAGCAGTACTTC; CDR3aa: CAIKAAGGSYEQYF
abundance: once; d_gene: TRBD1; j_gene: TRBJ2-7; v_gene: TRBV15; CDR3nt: TGTGCCACCAGCCTACCCCGGGACAGAGCCGAGCAGTACTTC; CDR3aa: CATSLPRDRAEQYF